There are a few counts of the clone carrying this TCR beta chain. The antigen is not known. This sample is drawn from a study of a mutant IDH1 vaccine in newly diagnosed glioma. This CDR3 contains 13 residues. After removal of 7 bases from V and 4 bases from J, the junction contained 6 bases not matched to a gene. Germline loops: CDR1 WSHSY, CDR2 SAAADI. The protocol was immunoSEQ multiplex PCR, while the TCRdb copy is restricted to in-frame clones and leaves out a portion. The table shows tens of thousands of clones, with less than 85% occurring only once. The sample's time point: week 5, during vaccination. Doses consisted of 300 ug of mutant IDH1 20-mer peptide each, paired with topical imiquimod.

Sequenced here: PBMCs, sampled from a glioma patient whose treatment included an IDH1 peptide vaccine. This sequence was found in a woman in her late teens or twenties with glioma. Some clones in this sample may be carry-over from other donors' samples. The rearrangement links TRBV10-2 to TRBJ1-1; the match to TRBD1 covers 7 bases. In DNA form, the CDR3 reads TGCGCCAGCACCCAGGGGGGGGCCACTGAAGCTTTCTTT. It specifies CASTQGGATEAFF.